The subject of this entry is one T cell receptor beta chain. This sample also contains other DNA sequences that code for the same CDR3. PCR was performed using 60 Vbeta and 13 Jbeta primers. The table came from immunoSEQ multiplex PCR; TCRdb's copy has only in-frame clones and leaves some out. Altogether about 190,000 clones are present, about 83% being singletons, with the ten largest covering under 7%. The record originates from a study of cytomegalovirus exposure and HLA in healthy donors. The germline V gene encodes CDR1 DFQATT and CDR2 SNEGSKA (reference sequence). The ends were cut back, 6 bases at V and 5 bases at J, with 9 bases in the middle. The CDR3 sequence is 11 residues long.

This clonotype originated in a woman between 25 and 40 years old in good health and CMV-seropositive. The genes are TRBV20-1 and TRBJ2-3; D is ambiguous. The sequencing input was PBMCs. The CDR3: CSARSGDTQYF. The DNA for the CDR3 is TGCAGTGCCCGTAGTGGAGATACGCAGTATTTT.